The T cell receptor beta chain under discussion was sequenced for a study of blood T cell repertoires in COVID-19. Study at large: The study drew acute and convalescent COVID-19 samples from the United States, Italy and Spain. Sources were T cells, B-cell-depleted T cells, or PBMCs; the material itself was cDNA or gDNA.

Germline CDR1 and CDR2: LNHNV and YYDKDF (reference sequence). Trimming pared 1 base from V and 6 bases from J, leaving 11 bases between. There are 14 residues in the CDR3. In the original processing: It was from reference gene primer amplification that nucleated cell counts were estimated. Method: immunoSEQ multiplex PCR; TCRdb's copy keeps in-frame clones and lacks some. V and J calls and clone size are given by that table; D and trimming were obtained from the DNA. The sample carries 200,000 or so clones, more than 70% recorded once. The chain has TRBV15 and TRBJ2-3, with TRBD2 as a possible D gene (5 bases). This sequence originates from a middle-aged man with COVID-19, enrolled during active disease. The sequencing sample was made of peripheral blood. The CDR3 DNA follows: TGTGCCACCAGCAGAGTGAGCGGAGGCGATACGCAGTATTTT. Protein sequence: CATSRVSGGDTQYF.